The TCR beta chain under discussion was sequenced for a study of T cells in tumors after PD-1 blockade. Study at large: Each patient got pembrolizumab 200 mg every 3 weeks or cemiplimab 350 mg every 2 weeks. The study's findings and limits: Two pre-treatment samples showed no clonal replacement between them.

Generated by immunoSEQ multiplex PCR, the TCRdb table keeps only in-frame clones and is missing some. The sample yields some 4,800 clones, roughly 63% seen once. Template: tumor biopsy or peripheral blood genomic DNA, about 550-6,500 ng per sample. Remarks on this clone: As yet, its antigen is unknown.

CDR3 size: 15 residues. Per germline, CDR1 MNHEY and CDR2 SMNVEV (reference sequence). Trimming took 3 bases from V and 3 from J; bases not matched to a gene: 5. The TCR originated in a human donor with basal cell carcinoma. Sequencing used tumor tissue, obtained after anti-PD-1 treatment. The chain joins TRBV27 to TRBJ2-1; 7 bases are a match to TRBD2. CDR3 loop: CASSFGGFGYNEQFF. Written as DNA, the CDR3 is TGTGCCAGCAGTTTCGGGGGGTTTGGCTACAATGAGCAGTTCTTC.